This is a list of T cell receptor beta chains from one sample in a study of CD8+ T cells in alopecia areata. Libraries were prepared by immunoSEQ multiplex PCR; TCRdb keeps only in-frame clonotypes and omits some of them. The sample contains 95,000 to 100,000 clones, 60% to 65% of which appear only once. This sample comprised CD8+ T cells sorted from blood, obtained at week 4, from a patient treated with tofacitinib. Receptors were obtained from a human donor with alopecia areata. Each CDR3 is given with its conserved first and last residue. A D gene is named only where the DNA matches it firmly. Rows give clone size only sometimes, using once, few, many, or a class for an expanded clone.

NA	TRBV11-2	TRBJ2-7	few	TGTGCCAGCAGCTTAGCCAGCAACTACGAGCAGTACTTC	CASSLASNYEQYF
TRBD2	TRBV29-1	TRBJ2-5	few	TGCAGCGTTGAGGGGGTAGCGGGGCATCAAGAGACCCAGTACTTC	CSVEGVAGHQETQYF
NA	TRBV4-3	TRBJ1-5	NA	TGCGCCAGCAGCCAAGATGCGACCTTGAATCAGCCCCAGCATTTT	CASSQDATLNQPQHF
TRBD2	TRBV10-3	TRBJ2-1	few	TGTGCCATCAGGTCTAGCGGGAGTTCCTACAATGAGCAGTTCTTC	CAIRSSGSSYNEQFF
NA	TRBV6-6	TRBJ2-2	NA	TGTGCCAGCAGTTACTCAGGGACCACCGGGGAGCTGTTTTTT	CASSYSGTTGELFF
TRBD1	TRBV7-9	TRBJ1-2	NA	TGTGCCAGCAGCTTGGGACAGATCTATGGCTACACCTTC	CASSLGQIYGYTF
TRBD1	TRBV7-9	TRBJ1-2	few	TGTGCCAGCAGCTCCGGGACAGGGGCCGTAAACTATGGCTACACCTTC	CASSSGTGAVNYGYTF
NA	TRBV5-1	TRBJ2-1	NA	TGCGCCAGCCGGGACGAGAGCTCCTACAATGAGCAGTTCTTC	CASRDESSYNEQFF
TRBD2	TRBV5-1	TRBJ2-4	few	TGCGCCAGCAATTCCGGGACTAGCAAAAACATTCAGTACTTC	CASNSGTSKNIQYF
TRBD1	TRBV7-9	TRBJ2-5	NA	TGTGCCAGCAGTTACGCCCCGGGACAGGGATCGGAGACCCAGTACTTC	CASSYAPGQGSETQYF
TRBD2	TRBV6-5	TRBJ2-3	NA	TGTGCCAGCAGTTCAAAGCGGGGGGGCACAGATACGCAGTATTTT	CASSSKRGGTDTQYF
NA	TRBV30	TRBJ2-7	NA	TGTGCCTGGAGTTTCCCACAGGGTTACCACGAGCAGTACTTC	CAWSFPQGYHEQYF
TRBD2	TRBV25-1	TRBJ2-7	once	TGTGCCAGCAGCCTACTAGCGGGAGGGGACGAGCAGTACTTC	CASSLLAGGDEQYF
NA	TRBV5-6	TRBJ2-7	few	TGTGCCAGCAGCTTGACCGGGAACGAGCAGTACTTC	CASSLTGNEQYF
TRBD2	TRBV7-2	TRBJ2-2	NA	TGTGCCAGCAGCTTAGTACTAGCGGGGGGGCCGAGCGGGGAGCTGTTTTTT	CASSLVLAGGPSGELFF
NA	TRBV6-6	TRBJ2-1	NA	TGTGCCAGCAGTTACGAGGGGAATGAGCAGTTCTTC	CASSYEGNEQFF
NA	TRBV4-3	TRBJ2-1	NA	TGCGCCAGCAGCGATACCGGGCCCCGGGTGGAGCAGTTCTTC	CASSDTGPRVEQFF
NA	TRBV14	TRBJ1-2	NA	TGTGCCAGCAGCCAAGCACAGGACTACTATGGCTACACCTTC	CASSQAQDYYGYTF
NA	TRBV5-3	TRBJ1-5	NA	TGTGCCAGAAGCTTTTTAGTAAACAGAGCCAGCAATCAGCCCCAGCATTTT	CARSFLVNRASNQPQHF
TRBD1	TRBV6-6	TRBJ1-1	NA	TGTGCCAGCAATCAGGGACAGGGGGTCACTGAAGCTTTCTTT	CASNQGQGVTEAFF
NA	TRBV4-1	TRBJ1-1	NA	TGCGCCAGCAGCCAAGACAGGAACACTGAAGCTTTCTTT	CASSQDRNTEAFF
NA	TRBV19	TRBJ2-1	NA	TGTGCCAGTAGTTGGGGACGGACCGAGCAGTTCTTC	CASSWGRTEQFF
NA	TRBV20-1	TRBJ2-7	NA	TGCAGTGCTAGGGACTTCTACGAGCAGTACTTC	CSARDFYEQYF
NA	TRBV27	TRBJ1-2	NA	TGTGCCAGCAGTTTAAGGGTGAACTATGGCTACACCTTC	CASSLRVNYGYTF
NA	TRBV2	TRBJ2-1	NA	TGTGCCGGGAGGACGGGGAGCTCCTACAATGAGCAGTTCTTC	CAGRTGSSYNEQFF
NA	TRBV30	TRBJ2-1	once	TGTGCCTGGGGTCAGGGTGGGTACAATGAGCAGTTCTTC	CAWGQGGYNEQFF
NA	TRBV29-1	TRBJ1-3	NA	TGCAGCGTTGAAGATTGGAGGGATAACTCTGGAAACACCATATATTTT	CSVEDWRDNSGNTIYF
TRBD1	TRBV2	TRBJ2-7	NA	TGTGCCACCCGACCCGGGACAGGGCGGGCCTACGAGCAGTACTTC	CATRPGTGRAYEQYF
NA	TRBV4-1	TRBJ2-7	NA	TGCGCCAGCAGCCAAGAGTTATCCTACGAGCAGTACTTC	CASSQELSYEQYF
NA	TRBV10-3	TRBJ2-5	NA	TGTGCCATCAGTGACCCCACCCCGGAGACCCAGTACTTC	CAISDPTPETQYF
NA	TRBV27	TRBJ1-6	NA	TGTGCCAGCAGTCCCCGGCCTTCTGGGCATTCACCCCTCCACTTT	CASSPRPSGHSPLHF
NA	TRBV30	TRBJ2-7	NA	TGTGCCTGGAGTCCCCAATTTGGGGGGCACGAGCAGTACTTC	CAWSPQFGGHEQYF
TRBD1	TRBV23-1	TRBJ1-3	NA	TGCGCCAGCAGTCACCCTGACAGGGAGTTTCACACCATATATTTT	CASSHPDREFHTIYF
NA	TRBV5-1	TRBJ2-1	once	TGCGCCAGCAGCTCGGTAGGGAATAGGGAGCAGTTCTTC	CASSSVGNREQFF
TRBD1	TRBV4-1	TRBJ1-5	NA	TGCGCCAGCAGCCCCCTAGGACAGGGGGCGGCCGATCAGCCCCAGCATTTT	CASSPLGQGAADQPQHF
NA	TRBV29-1	TRBJ1-2	NA	TGCAGCGTTGAAAATACAGACTCCTATGGCTACACCTTC	CSVENTDSYGYTF
NA	TRBV27	TRBJ2-2	NA	TGTGCCAGCAGTTCACCAACGGCCCTGAACACCGGGGAGCTGTTTTTT	CASSSPTALNTGELFF
NA	TRBV6-5	TRBJ2-1	NA	TGTGCCAGCAGTCCTAGCGCCACAGGGGTCAATGAGCAGTTCTTC	CASSPSATGVNEQFF
TRBD2	TRBV7-9	TRBJ2-3	many	TGTGCCAGCAGGTATAGCGGGGCTAGCACAGATACGCAGTATTTT	CASRYSGASTDTQYF
TRBD1	TRBV2	TRBJ2-2	NA	TGTGCCAGCAGTGAAGCGCTTGGGACAGGGGACACCGGGGAGCTGTTTTTT	CASSEALGTGDTGELFF
NA	TRBV29-1	TRBJ1-2	few	TGCAGCGTTGAAGACTGGCAGGACTATGGCTACACCTTC	CSVEDWQDYGYTF
NA	TRBV4-1	TRBJ1-6	NA	TGCGCCAGCAGCCAAGGAGGTGTCGTGAGGAGGGATCCCCTCCACTTT	CASSQGGVVRRDPLHF
NA	TRBV4-3	TRBJ2-1	few	TGCGCCAGCAGCCAAGATCGAACCTACAATGAGCAGTTCTTC	CASSQDRTYNEQFF
TRBD2	TRBV29-1	TRBJ2-1	NA	TGCAGCGTGCAACAGGGTTTTAGCGGGAGTAGAGGGGACAATGAGCAGTTCTTC	CSVQQGFSGSRGDNEQFF
TRBD2	TRBV7-8	TRBJ2-7	NA	TGTGCCAGCAGCTTCCGCGTAGCGGGATCGGGCGAGCAGTACTTC	CASSFRVAGSGEQYF
NA	TRBV10-3	TRBJ1-1	few	TGTGCCATCAGTGAAGTACAGGAGAACACTGAAGCTTTCTTT	CAISEVQENTEAFF
TRBD2	TRBV13	TRBJ2-1	NA	TGTGCCAGCAGTTCGTCACTAGCGGGTTACTCCTACAATGAGCAGTTCTTC	CASSSSLAGYSYNEQFF
NA	TRBV4-1	TRBJ1-5	NA	TGCGCCAGCAGCCAAGTGGATCAGGGGCAGCCCCAGCATTTT	CASSQVDQGQPQHF
TRBD2	TRBV2	TRBJ2-3	NA	TGTGCCAGCAGTGATGAGACTAGCGGGTTTGTTACGCAGTATTTT	CASSDETSGFVTQYF
NA	TRBV7-9	TRBJ2-7	NA	TGTGCCAGCAGCGTTGCTAACTACGAGCAGTACTTC	CASSVANYEQYF
NA	TRBV27	TRBJ1-1	NA	TGTGCCAGCAGCCCGAACCCCTGGACTGAAGCTTTCTTT	CASSPNPWTEAFF
NA	TRBV4-2	TRBJ2-7	NA	TGTGCCAGCAGCCAAGGCAGGGGGGTAAACTACGAGCAGTACTTC	CASSQGRGVNYEQYF
NA	TRBV4-1	TRBJ1-1	NA	TGCGCCAGCAGCCAAGATCCAAGGGGAGGTGGCACTGAAGCTTTCTTT	CASSQDPRGGGTEAFF
NA	TRBV28	TRBJ2-3	few	TGTGCCAGCAGTTTGACCCAGGGCACAGATACGCAGTATTTT	CASSLTQGTDTQYF
NA	TRBV7-9	TRBJ2-1	few	TGTGCCAGCAGCTTAGTCAGCTACAATGAGCAGTTCTTC	CASSLVSYNEQFF
NA	TRBV23-1	TRBJ2-2	few	TGCGCCAGCAGTCAATCAGGACGCAAGAACACCGGGGAGCTGTTTTTT	CASSQSGRKNTGELFF
NA	TRBV5-1	TRBJ1-1	NA	TGCGCCAGCAGCTTGGATAGGATGAACACTGAAGCTTTCTTT	CASSLDRMNTEAFF